One T cell receptor (beta chain) is described in this entry. The data belong to a study of cytotoxic CD8 clonotypes in ibrutinib-treated CLL. Study overall: Responses: roughly 25 partial, 2 complete; after median about 70 months, around 14 stayed remitted, some twelve progressed.

The repertoire was sequenced with immunoSEQ multiplex PCR; TCRdb's copy has only in-frame clones and lacks some. This sample has under 300,000 clones, with under 80% found just once. CDR1 and CDR2 (germline): SQVTM, ANQGSEA. CDR3 length equals 12 residues. The genes are TRBV29-1 and TRBJ1-2, with TRBD1 matching over 7 bases. The TCR was taken from a human donor with chronic lymphocytic leukemia. Here the sequenced sample was PBMCs, taken after 24 months of ibrutinib treatment. CDR3 nucleotides: TGCAGAGCCGGGACAGATATCTATGGCTACACCTTC. Translating gives CRAGTDIYGYTF.